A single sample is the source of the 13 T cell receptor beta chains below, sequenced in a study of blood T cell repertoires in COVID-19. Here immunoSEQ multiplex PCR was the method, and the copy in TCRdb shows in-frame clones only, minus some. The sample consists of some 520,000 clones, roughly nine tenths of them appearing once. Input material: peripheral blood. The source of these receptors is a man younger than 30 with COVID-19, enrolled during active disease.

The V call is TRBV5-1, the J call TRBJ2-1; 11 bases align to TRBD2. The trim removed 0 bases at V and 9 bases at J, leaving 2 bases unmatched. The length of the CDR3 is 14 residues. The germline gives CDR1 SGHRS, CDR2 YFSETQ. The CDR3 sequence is CASSLELAGVEQFF. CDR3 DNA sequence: TGCGCCAGCAGCTTGGAACTAGCGGGAGTTGAGCAGTTCTTC.

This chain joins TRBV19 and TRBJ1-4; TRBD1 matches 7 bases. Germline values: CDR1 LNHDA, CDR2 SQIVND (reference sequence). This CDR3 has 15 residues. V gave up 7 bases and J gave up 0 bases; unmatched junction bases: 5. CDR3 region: CASTITGATNEKLFF. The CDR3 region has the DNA TGTGCCAGTACCATTACAGGGGCAACTAATGAAAAACTGTTTTTT.

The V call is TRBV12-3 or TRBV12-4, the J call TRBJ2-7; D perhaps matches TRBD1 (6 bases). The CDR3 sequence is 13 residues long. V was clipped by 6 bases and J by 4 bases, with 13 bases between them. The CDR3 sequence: CASSQIGGYEQYF. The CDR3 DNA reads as TGTGCCAGCAGCCAAATAGGGGGTTACGAGCAGTACTTC.

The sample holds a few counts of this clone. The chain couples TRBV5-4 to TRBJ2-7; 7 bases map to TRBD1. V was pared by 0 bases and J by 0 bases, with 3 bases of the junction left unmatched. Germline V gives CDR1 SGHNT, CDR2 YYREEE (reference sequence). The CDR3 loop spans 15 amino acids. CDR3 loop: CASSLGRGSSYEQYF. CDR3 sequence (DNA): TGTGCCAGCAGCTTGGGCAGGGGGAGCTCCTACGAGCAGTACTTC.

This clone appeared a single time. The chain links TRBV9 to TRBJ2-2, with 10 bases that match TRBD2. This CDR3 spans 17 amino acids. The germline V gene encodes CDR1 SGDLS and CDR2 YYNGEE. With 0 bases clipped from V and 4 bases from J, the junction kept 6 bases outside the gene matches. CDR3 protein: CASSVGSGGAITGELFF. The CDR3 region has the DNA TGTGCCAGCAGCGTAGGGAGCGGGGGGGCCATCACCGGGGAGCTGTTTTTT.

CDR3 loop: CSGLGGTGELFF. The CDR3 DNA follows: TGCAGCGGTCTCGGGGGCACCGGGGAGCTGTTTTTT. The chain carries TRBV29-1 and TRBJ2-2, with TRBD2 as a possible D gene (6 bases). CDR3 length: 12 amino acids. The germline gives CDR1 SQVTM, CDR2 ANQGSEA. V lost 7 bases to trimming and J lost 4 bases, with 10 bases between them.

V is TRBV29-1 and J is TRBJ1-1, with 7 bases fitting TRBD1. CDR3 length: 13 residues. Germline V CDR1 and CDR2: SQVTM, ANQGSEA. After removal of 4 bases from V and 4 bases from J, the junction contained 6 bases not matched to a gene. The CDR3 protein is CSVGGGWGTEAFF. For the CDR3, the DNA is TGCAGCGTTGGAGGGGGCTGGGGCACTGAAGCTTTCTTT.

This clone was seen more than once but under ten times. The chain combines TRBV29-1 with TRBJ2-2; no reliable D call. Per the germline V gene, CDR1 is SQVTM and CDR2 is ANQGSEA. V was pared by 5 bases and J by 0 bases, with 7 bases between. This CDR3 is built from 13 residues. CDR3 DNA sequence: TGCAGCGTTAAATTCGCGAACACCGGGGAGCTGTTTTTT. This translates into CSVKFANTGELFF.

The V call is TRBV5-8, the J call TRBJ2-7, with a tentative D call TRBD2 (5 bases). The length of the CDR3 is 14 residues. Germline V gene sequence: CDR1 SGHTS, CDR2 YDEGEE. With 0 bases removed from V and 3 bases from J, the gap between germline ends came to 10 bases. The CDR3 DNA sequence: TGTGCCAGCAGCTTGGGAAGCGGCGGCTACGAGCAGTACTTC. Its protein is CASSLGSGGYEQYF. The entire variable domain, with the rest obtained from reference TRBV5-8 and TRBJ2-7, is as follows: EAGVTQSPTHLIKTRGQQATLRCSPISGHTSVYWYQQALGLGLQFLLWYDEGEERNRGNFPPRFSGRQFPNYSSELNVNALELEDSALYLCASSLGSGGYEQYFGPGTRLTVT.

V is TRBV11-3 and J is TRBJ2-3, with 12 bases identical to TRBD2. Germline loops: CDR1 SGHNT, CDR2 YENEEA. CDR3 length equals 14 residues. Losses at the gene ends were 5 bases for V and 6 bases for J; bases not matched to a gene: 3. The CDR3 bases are TGTGCCAGCAGCCAAGGACTAGCGGGGGATACGCAGTATTTT. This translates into CASSQGLAGDTQYF.

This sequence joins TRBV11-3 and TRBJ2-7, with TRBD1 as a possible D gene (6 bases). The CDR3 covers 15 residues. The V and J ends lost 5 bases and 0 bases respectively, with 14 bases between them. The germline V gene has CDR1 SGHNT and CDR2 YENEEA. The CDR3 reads CASSARQESSYEQYF. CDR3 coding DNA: TGTGCCAGCAGCGCCCGACAGGAATCCTCCTACGAGCAGTACTTC.

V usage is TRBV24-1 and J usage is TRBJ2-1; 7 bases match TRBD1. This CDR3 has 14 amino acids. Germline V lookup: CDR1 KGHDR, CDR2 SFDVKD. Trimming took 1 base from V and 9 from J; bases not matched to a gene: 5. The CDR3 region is CATSDLPGQAEQFF. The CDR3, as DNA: TGTGCCACCAGTGATTTACCTGGACAGGCTGAGCAGTTCTTC.

The CDR3 region is CPLLTSGGPSYNEQFF. The CDR3 region has the DNA TGTCCTTTATTGACTAGCGGGGGGCCTTCCTACAATGAGCAGTTCTTC. The chain is built from TRBV19 and TRBJ2-1; 13 bases line up with TRBD2. The CDR3 is made up of 16 amino acids. CDR1 LNHDA and CDR2 SQIVND come from the germline V gene (reference sequence).